This T cell receptor beta chain emerged from a study of cytomegalovirus exposure and HLA in healthy donors. Here immunoSEQ multiplex PCR was the method, and the copy in TCRdb shows in-frame clones only, minus some. The sample has tens of thousands of clones; about 88% are singletons. About this clone: Its specificity is unknown.

CDR1 is SNHLY and CDR2 is FYNNEI in the germline V gene. J gave up 4 bases and V 4 bases, and 8 bases lay outside the gene matches. The CDR3 is 15 amino acids. Notes on the study in general: Cytomegalovirus-associated status was assigned to about 150 TCR beta chains.

The origin of this receptor is a man between 18 and 29 years old in good health and CMV-seronegative. This sequence joins TRBV2 and TRBJ2-5, with 8 bases matching TRBD2. The specimen sequenced was PBMCs. The CDR3 region is CASSVDSGTRETQYF. The CDR3 DNA follows: TGTGCCAGCAGTGTAGATAGCGGGACCCGAGAGACCCAGTACTTC.